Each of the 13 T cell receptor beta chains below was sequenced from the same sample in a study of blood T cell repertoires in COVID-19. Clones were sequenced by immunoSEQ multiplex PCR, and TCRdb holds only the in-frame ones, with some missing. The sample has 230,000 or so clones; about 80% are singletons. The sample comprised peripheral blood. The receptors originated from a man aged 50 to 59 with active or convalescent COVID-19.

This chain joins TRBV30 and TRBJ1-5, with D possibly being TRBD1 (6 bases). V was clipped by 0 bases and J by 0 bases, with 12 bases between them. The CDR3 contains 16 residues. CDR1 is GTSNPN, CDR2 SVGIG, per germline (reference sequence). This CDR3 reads CAWSVSGQTSNQPQHF. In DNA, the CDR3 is TGTGCCTGGAGTGTTTCAGGACAGACTAGCAATCAGCCCCAGCATTTT.

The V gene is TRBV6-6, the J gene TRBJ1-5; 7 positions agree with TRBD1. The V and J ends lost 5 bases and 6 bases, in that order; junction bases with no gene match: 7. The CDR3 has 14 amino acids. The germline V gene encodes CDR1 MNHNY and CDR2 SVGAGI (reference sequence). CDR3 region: CASSPGTEGQPQHF. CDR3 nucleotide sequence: TGTGCCAGCAGTCCCGGGACAGAGGGTCAGCCCCAGCATTTT.

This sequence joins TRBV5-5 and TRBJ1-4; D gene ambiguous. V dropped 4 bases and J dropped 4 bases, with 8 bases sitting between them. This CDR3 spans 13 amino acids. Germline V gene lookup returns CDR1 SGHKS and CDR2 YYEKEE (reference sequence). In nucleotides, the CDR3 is TGTGCCAGCAGCGGGCAGGTTAATGAAAAACTGTTTTTT. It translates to CASSGQVNEKLFF.

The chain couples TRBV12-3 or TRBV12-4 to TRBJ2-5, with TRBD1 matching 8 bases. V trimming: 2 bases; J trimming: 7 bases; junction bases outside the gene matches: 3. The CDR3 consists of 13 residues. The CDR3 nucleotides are TGTGCCAGCAGTTTACGACAGGGGTGGACCCAGTACTTC. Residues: CASSLRQGWTQYF.

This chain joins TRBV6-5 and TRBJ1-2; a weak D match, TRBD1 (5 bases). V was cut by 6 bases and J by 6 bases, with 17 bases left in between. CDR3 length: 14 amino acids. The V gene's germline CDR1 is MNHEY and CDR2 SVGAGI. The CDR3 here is CASSAQTAINGYTF. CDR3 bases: TGTGCCAGCAGCGCCCAGACAGCTATTAATGGCTACACCTTC.

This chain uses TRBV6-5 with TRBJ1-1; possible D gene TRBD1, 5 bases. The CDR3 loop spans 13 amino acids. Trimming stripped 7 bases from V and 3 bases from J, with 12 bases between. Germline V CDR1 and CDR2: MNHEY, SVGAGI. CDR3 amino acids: CASTISGYTEAFF. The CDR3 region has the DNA TGTGCCAGCACCATTTCAGGGTACACTGAAGCTTTCTTT.

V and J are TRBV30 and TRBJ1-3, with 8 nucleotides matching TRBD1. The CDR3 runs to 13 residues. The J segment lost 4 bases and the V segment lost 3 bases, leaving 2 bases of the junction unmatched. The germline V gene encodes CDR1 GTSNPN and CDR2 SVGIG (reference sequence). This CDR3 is CAWRGQGGNTIYF. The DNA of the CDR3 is TGTGCCTGGAGAGGACAGGGAGGAAACACCATATATTTT.

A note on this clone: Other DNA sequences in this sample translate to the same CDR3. The CDR3 spells CASSLGGQGYEQYF. CDR3 bases: TGTGCCAGCAGCTTAGGGGGACAGGGGTACGAGCAGTACTTC. V is TRBV11-3 and J is TRBJ2-7, with TRBD1 matching 10 bases. With V trimmed by 1 base and J by 4 bases, 1 base remained unmatched. This CDR3 contains 14 residues. CDR1 and CDR2 from the germline V gene are SGHNT and YENEEA.

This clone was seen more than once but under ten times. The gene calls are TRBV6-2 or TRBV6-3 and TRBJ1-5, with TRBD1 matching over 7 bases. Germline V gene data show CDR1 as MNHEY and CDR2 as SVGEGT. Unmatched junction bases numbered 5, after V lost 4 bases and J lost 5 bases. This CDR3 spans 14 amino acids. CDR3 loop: CASSFYRGYQPQHF. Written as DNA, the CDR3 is TGTGCCAGCAGTTTCTACAGGGGCTATCAGCCCCAGCATTTT.

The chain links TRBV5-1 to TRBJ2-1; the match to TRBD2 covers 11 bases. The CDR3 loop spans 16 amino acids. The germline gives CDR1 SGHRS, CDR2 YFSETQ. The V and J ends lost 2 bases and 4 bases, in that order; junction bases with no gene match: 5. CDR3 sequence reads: CASSLSSGGQYNEQFF. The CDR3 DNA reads TGCGCCAGCAGCTTATCTAGCGGGGGGCAGTACAATGAGCAGTTCTTC.

This chain's CDR3 is CASSPRVLAVHNEQFF. CDR3 nucleotide sequence: TGTGCCAGCAGCCCTAGGGTCTTAGCGGTTCACAATGAGCAGTTCTTC. This chain connects TRBV7-6 to TRBJ2-1; D possibly corresponds to TRBD2 (6 bases). Per germline, CDR1 SGHVS and CDR2 FNYEAQ. V dropped 5 bases and J dropped 5 bases, with 19 bases sitting between them. This CDR3 contains 16 residues.

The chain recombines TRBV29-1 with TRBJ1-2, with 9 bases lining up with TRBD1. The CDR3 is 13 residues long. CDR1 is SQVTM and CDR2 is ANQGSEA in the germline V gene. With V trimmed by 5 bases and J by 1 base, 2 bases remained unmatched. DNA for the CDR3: TGCAGCGTTCACAGGGGGCTTAACTATGGCTACACCTTC. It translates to CSVHRGLNYGYTF.

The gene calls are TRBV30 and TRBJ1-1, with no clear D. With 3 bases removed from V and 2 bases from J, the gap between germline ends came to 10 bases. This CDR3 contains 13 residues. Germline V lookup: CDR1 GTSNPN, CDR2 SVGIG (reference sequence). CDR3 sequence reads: CAWRVGRNTEAFF. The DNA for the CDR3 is TGTGCCTGGAGGGTAGGGAGAAACACTGAAGCTTTCTTT.